This TCR beta chain was sequenced in a study of PD-1 blockade in classical Hodgkin lymphoma. Study conclusions and caveats: Complete responders showed a baseline diversity that resembled the diversity of newly diagnosed patients. It was CD4+ TCR diversity, not CD8+, that rose significantly by C4D1.

CDR1 is MDHEN, CDR2 SYDVKM, per germline. The CDR3 is 14 residues long. The V gene lost 6 bases and the J gene lost 5 bases, with 13 bases spanning the gap. Every one of the patients relapsed after autologous stem cell transplantation (brentuximab vedotin exposure was variable). The assay was immunoSEQ multiplex PCR, and TCRdb's table has in-frame clones only and misses some. The data contain over 10,000 clones, 91% of them singletons. This clone has a single count. Antigen unknown. The chain joins TRBV28 to TRBJ1-4; D is possibly TRBD1 (5 bases). The specimen comprised peripheral blood mononuclear cells (PBMCs), sampled at baseline. The sequence came from a human donor with classical Hodgkin lymphoma. As DNA, the CDR3 is TGTGCCAGCAGGGGACCCTTACCAAATGAAAAACTGTTTTTT. This sequence encodes CASRGPLPNEKLFF.